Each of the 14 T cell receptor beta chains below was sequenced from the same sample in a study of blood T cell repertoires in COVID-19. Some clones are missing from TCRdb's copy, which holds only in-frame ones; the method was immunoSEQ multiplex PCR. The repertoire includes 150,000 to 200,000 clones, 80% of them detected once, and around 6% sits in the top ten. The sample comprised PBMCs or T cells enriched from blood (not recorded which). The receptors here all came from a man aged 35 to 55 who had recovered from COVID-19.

CDR3 in DNA: TGTGCCATCAGTGAGTCCGAACCGGGATCCTATGGCTACACCTTC. It codes for CAISESEPGSYGYTF. The chain links TRBV10-3 to TRBJ1-2, with D unclear. This CDR3 region has 15 residues. V lost 0 bases, J lost 4 bases, and 12 bases lay in between. Germline V CDR1 and CDR2: ENHRY, SYGVKD.

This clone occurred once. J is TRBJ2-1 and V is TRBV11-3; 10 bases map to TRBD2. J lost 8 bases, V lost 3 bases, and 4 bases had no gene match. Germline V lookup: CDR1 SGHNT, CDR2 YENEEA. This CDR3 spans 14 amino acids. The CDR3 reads CASSFSGGTYEQFF. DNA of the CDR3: TGTGCCAGCAGCTTTAGCGGGGGGACCTATGAGCAGTTCTTC.

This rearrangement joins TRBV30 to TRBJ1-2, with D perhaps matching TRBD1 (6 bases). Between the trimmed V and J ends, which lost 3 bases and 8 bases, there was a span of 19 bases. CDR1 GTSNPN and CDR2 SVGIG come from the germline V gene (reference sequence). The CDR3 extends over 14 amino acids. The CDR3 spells CAWSSTAGEGGYTF. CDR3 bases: TGTGCCTGGAGCTCAACAGCAGGGGAGGGCGGCTACACCTTC. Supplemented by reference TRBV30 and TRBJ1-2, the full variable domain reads SQTIHQWPATLVQPVGSPLSLECTVEGTSNPNLYWYRQAAGRGLQLLFYSVGIGQISSEVPQNLSASRPQDRQFILSSKKLLLSDSGFYLCAWSSTAGEGGYTFGSGTRLTVV.

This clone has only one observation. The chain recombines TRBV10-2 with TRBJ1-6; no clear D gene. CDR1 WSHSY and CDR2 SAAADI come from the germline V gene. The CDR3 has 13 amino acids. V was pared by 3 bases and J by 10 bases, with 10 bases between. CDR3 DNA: TGCGCCAGCAGTGAACAAGCTAGATCACCCCTCCACTTT. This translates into CASSEQARSPLHF.

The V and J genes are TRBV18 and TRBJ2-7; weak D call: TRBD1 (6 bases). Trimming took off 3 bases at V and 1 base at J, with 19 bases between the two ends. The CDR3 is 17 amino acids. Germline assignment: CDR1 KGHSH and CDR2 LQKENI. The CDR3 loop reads CASSPDLPGQLSYEQYF. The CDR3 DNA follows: TGTGCCAGCTCACCCGACCTACCCGGACAGCTGTCCTACGAGCAGTACTTC.

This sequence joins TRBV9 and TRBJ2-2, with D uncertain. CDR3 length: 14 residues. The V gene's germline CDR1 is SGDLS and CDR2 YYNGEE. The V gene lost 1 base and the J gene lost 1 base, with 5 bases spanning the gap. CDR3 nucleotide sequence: TGTGCCAGCAGCGTAAACAGGAACACCGGGGAGCTGTTTTTT. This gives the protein CASSVNRNTGELFF.

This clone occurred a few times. CDR3 amino acids: CASSIGQAGKLFF. In DNA, the CDR3 is TGTGCCAGTAGTATCGGACAGGCCGGAAAACTGTTTTTT. The chain is built from TRBV19 and TRBJ1-4, with 7 bases identical to TRBD1. V gave up 3 bases and J gave up 10 bases; unmatched junction bases: 5. CDR1 and CDR2 from the germline V gene are LNHDA and SQIVND (reference sequence). The CDR3 runs 13 residues.

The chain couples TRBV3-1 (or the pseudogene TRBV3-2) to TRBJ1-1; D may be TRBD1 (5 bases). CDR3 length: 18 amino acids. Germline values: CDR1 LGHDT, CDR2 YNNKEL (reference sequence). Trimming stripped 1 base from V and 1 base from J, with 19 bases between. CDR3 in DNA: TGTGCCAGCAGCCAAGGTGTATGGGGCGCTCCGTGGAACACTGAAGCTTTCTTT. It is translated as CASSQGVWGAPWNTEAFF.

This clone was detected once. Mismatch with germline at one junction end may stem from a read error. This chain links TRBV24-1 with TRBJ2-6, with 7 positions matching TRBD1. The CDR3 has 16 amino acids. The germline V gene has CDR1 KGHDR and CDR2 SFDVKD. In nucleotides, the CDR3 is TGTGCCACGAGTGACAGGGCACTCTCTGGGGCCAACGTCCTGACTTTC. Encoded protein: CATSDRALSGANVLTF.

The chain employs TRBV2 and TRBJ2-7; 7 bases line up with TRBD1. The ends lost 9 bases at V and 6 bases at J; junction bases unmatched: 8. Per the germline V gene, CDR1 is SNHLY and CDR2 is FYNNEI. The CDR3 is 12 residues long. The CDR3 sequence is CASNRGIAEQYF. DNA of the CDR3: TGTGCCAGTAACAGGGGTATAGCCGAGCAGTACTTC.

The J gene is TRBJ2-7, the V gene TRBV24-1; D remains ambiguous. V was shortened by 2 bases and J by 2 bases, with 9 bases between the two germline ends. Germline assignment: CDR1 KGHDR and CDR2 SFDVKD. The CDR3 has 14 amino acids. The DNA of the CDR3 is TGTGCCACCAGTGATTCCACAGCAACCTACGAGCAGTACGTC. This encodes CATSDSTATYEQYV.

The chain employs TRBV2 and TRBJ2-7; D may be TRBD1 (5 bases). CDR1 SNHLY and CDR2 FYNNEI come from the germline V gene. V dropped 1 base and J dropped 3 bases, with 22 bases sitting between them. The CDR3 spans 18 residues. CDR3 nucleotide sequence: TGTGCCAGCAGTGAAGAGGGAAGGGGCGCAGTCAACGTCTACGAGCAGTACTTC. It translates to CASSEEGRGAVNVYEQYF. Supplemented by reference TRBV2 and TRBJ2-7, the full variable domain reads EPEVTQTPSHQVTQMGQEVILRCVPISNHLYFYWYRQILGQKVEFLVSFYNNEISEKSEIFDDQFSVERPDGSNFTLKIRSTKLEDSAMYFCASSEEGRGAVNVYEQYFGPGTRLTVT.

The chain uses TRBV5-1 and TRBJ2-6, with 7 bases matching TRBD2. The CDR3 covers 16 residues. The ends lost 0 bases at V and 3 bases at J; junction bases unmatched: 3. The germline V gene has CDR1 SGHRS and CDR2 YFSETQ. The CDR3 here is CASSLGPSGGANVLTF. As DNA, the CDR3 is TGCGCCAGCAGCTTGGGCCCTAGCGGTGGGGCCAACGTCCTGACTTTC.

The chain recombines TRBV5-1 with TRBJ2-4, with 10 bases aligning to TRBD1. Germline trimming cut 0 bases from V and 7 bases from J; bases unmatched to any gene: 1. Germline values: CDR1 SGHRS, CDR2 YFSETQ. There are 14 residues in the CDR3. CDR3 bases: TGCGCCAGCAGCTTGGAGGGACAGGGGAACATTCAGTACTTC. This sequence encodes CASSLEGQGNIQYF.